This TCR beta chain appears in the sequencing data of a study of blood T cell repertoires in COVID-19. In the study overall: Collection of acute and convalescent COVID-19 samples took place in the United States, Italy and Spain. From T cells, B-cell-depleted T cells, or PBMCs came the material, which was cDNA or gDNA.

Assay: immunoSEQ multiplex PCR; the TCRdb copy retains only in-frame clones and omits some. The data hold about 200,000 clones, with about four fifths observed a single time. The CDR3 runs 14 residues. Germline assignment: CDR1 GTSNPN and CDR2 SVGIG (reference sequence). J gave up 4 bases and V 0 bases, and 5 bases lay outside the gene matches. V is TRBV30 and J is TRBJ1-2; 7 bases align to TRBD1. Input material: peripheral blood. This receptor was identified in a middle-aged woman with active or convalescent COVID-19. The CDR3 spells CAWSVPGQSYGYTF. The CDR3 bases are TGTGCCTGGAGTGTACCGGGACAGAGCTATGGCTACACCTTC.